This TCR beta chain was sequenced during a study of blood T cells in healthy people across ages. Looked up from germline, CDR1 is SGHKS and CDR2 is YYEKEE (reference sequence). CDR3 length: 13 residues. Details on this clonotype: What it recognizes is unknown.

Study-wide results and limits: When one million T cells were used, diversity estimates were thought to be underestimates. Compared with aged donors, long-lived donors showed fewer expanded clones, suggesting selection.

With a J-beta primer mix and a sample-barcoded 5' primer, a second PCR ran about 7 to 12 cycles. TCRdb used MiXCR to reprocess the 5' RACE reads, holding one entry per CDR3 protein. The data show about 500,000 distinct CDR3 sequences, under 30% seen once. These data are also associated with another study on T cells of mothers and their children. That source notes: Per mother, over 8 million TCR beta CDR3 reads were obtained; per child, about 3 million.

This receptor was identified in a boy aged 5-17 years in good health. Sequences were obtained from blood. This chain joins TRBV5-5 and TRBJ2-5; D possibly corresponds to TRBD1 (6 bases). With the DNA end fitting TRBJ2-7 better, the J assignment may be wrong. This chain's CDR3 is CASSSQGTYEQYV. The CDR3 nucleotides are TGTGCCAGCAGCTCACAGGGTACCTACGAGCAGTACGTC.